One sample yielded the 18 T cell receptor beta chains listed below, sequenced in a study of cytomegalovirus exposure and HLA in healthy donors. Primers included in the PCR were 60 Vbeta and 13 Jbeta primers. TCRdb keeps only in-frame clones here, not all; method: immunoSEQ multiplex PCR. Among 150,000 to 200,000 clones listed, approximately 83% were seen once. Input material: PBMCs. These TCRs come from a boy aged 2 to 10 in good health and CMV-seronegative.

The CDR3, as DNA: TGTGCCAGCAGCGTAGGTAACTCCTACGAGCAGTACTTC. Encoded protein: CASSVGNSYEQYF. This chain links TRBV9 with TRBJ2-7; D is unclear. Germline CDR1 and CDR2: SGDLS and YYNGEE. CDR3 length: 13 amino acids. Trimming removed 0 bases from V and 0 bases from J, with 4 bases in between. Together with reference TRBV9 and TRBJ2-7, the CDR3 gives the full variable domain: DSGVTQTPKHLITATGQRVTLRCSPRSGDLSVYWYQQSLDQGLQFLIQYYNGEERAKGNILERFSAQQFPDLHSELNLSSLELGDSALYFCASSVGNSYEQYFGPGTRLTVT.

V and J are TRBV11-1 and TRBJ2-1; 7 nucleotides agree with TRBD1. The CDR3 loop spans 15 amino acids. The V and J ends lost 1 base and 3 bases, in that order; junction bases with no gene match: 3. Per the germline V gene, CDR1 is SGHAT and CDR2 is FQDESV (reference sequence). This CDR3 reads CASSLDRGRYNEQFF. Written as DNA, the CDR3 is TGTGCCAGCAGCTTAGATAGGGGGCGCTACAATGAGCAGTTCTTC.

This chain uses TRBV11-2 with TRBJ1-6; no firm D call. The germline CDR1 and CDR2 sequences are SGHAT and FQNNGV. This CDR3 comprises 13 residues. With 6 bases removed from V and 11 bases from J, the gap between germline ends came to 14 bases. In DNA, the CDR3 is TGTGCCAGCAGTCGTGGACTGTCCCCACCCCTCCACTTT. This sequence encodes CASSRGLSPPLHF.

V usage is TRBV18 and J usage is TRBJ1-1; maybe TRBD1 (5 bases). Trimming took 6 bases from V and 3 from J, leaving 11 bases between them. Germline CDR1 reads KGHSH; CDR2 reads LQKENI. The CDR3 is 13 residues long. CDR3 in DNA: TGTGCCAGCTCCCAGGGCGGGGACACTGAAGCTTTCTTT. As protein: CASSQGGDTEAFF.

The rearrangement uses TRBV30 and TRBJ2-7, with a possible D match to TRBD1 (6 bases). Germline V CDR1 and CDR2: GTSNPN, SVGIG (reference sequence). Trimming took off 0 bases at V and 4 bases at J, with 10 bases between the two ends. This CDR3 spans 13 amino acids. The CDR3 sequence is CAWSVQGRYEQYF. The DNA for the CDR3 is TGTGCCTGGAGTGTACAGGGTAGGTACGAGCAGTACTTC.

V usage is TRBV5-1 and J usage is TRBJ2-3, with D tentatively TRBD2 (5 bases). V shed 2 bases and J shed 4 bases, with 8 bases lying between them. The CDR3 sequence is 13 residues long. Per germline, CDR1 SGHRS and CDR2 YFSETQ. The CDR3 loop reads CASSLLGPDTQYF. CDR3 DNA sequence: TGCGCCAGCAGCTTACTAGGTCCAGATACGCAGTATTTT.

This clone came up once. The chain couples TRBV2 to TRBJ2-7, with 8 bases matching TRBD1. After removal of 6 bases from V and 4 bases from J, the junction contained 11 bases not matched to a gene. CDR1 and CDR2 (germline): SNHLY, FYNNEI. The CDR3 length is 15 residues. This CDR3 reads CASSIAGTGGYEQYF. The CDR3, as DNA: TGTGCCAGCAGCATAGCCGGGACAGGAGGTTACGAGCAGTACTTC.

V and J are TRBV13 and TRBJ2-7; D ambiguous. The CDR3 is 13 amino acids. V was trimmed by 5 bases and J by 2 bases, leaving 10 bases between them. Germline V gene lookup returns CDR1 PRHDT and CDR2 FYEKMQ (reference sequence). The DNA of the CDR3 is TGTGCCAGCAGCCGTTCAGTGACCTACGAGCAGTACTTC. It codes for CASSRSVTYEQYF. The variable domain in full, completed from reference TRBV13 and TRBJ2-7, reads AAGVIQSPRHLIKEKRETATLKCYPIPRHDTVYWYQQGPGQDPQFLISFYEKMQSDKGSIPDRFSAQQFSDYHSELNMSSLELGDSALYFCASSRSVTYEQYFGPGTRLTVT.

This chain links TRBV27 with TRBJ2-3, with 9 bases identical to TRBD1. CDR3 size: 15 residues. The germline V gene has CDR1 MNHEY and CDR2 SMNVEV (reference sequence). J was trimmed by 1 base and V by 4 bases; bases with no gene match: 3. CDR3 sequence (DNA): TGTGCCAGCAGTTCTACAGGGGGCGGCACAGATACGCAGTATTTT. It yields the protein CASSSTGGGTDTQYF.

The V and J genes are TRBV6-6 and TRBJ2-3, with a weak D call TRBD2 (5 bases). Per germline, CDR1 MNHNY and CDR2 SVGAGI (reference sequence). This CDR3 comprises 12 residues. The V end was cut by 5 bases, the J end by 6 bases, with 9 bases between. CDR3 DNA: TGTGCCAGCAGTCAGACTACGGATACGCAGTATTTT. Translating gives CASSQTTDTQYF.

This chain links TRBV7-2 with TRBJ2-1; 10 positions match TRBD2. The CDR3 has 16 residues. Germline CDR1 reads SGHTA; CDR2 reads FQGNSA. After removal of 5 bases from V and 2 bases from J, the junction contained 6 bases not matched to a gene. The CDR3 is CASSRTGTSAYNEQFF. CDR3 bases: TGTGCCAGCAGCCGTACCGGGACTAGCGCCTACAATGAGCAGTTCTTC.

The V and J genes are TRBV30 and TRBJ1-2; 8 bases map to TRBD1. V shed 2 bases and J 6 bases; nucleotides not matched to a gene: 8. CDR1 and CDR2 from the germline V gene are GTSNPN and SVGIG (reference sequence). The CDR3 is 14 residues long. CDR3 nucleotides: TGTGCCTGGAGTATATGGGGGACAGGAGATGGCTACACCTTC. Protein sequence: CAWSIWGTGDGYTF.

The gene calls are TRBV11-2 and TRBJ1-1; D not certain. The CDR3 is 16 amino acids. Per the germline V gene, CDR1 is SGHAT and CDR2 is FQNNGV. V shed 5 bases and J shed 4 bases, with 20 bases lying between them. CDR3: CASSPAPSRRSTEAFF. The CDR3 DNA is TGTGCCAGCAGCCCCGCGCCCAGCCGGCGGAGCACTGAAGCTTTCTTT.

The chain carries TRBV6-5 and TRBJ2-5, with 8 bases that match TRBD1. The CDR3 extends over 15 amino acids. The trim removed 6 bases at V and 0 bases at J, leaving 6 bases unmatched. CDR1 is MNHEY and CDR2 is SVGAGI in the germline V gene. This chain's CDR3 is CASSPRQGYQETQYF. Written as DNA, the CDR3 is TGTGCCAGCAGCCCTAGACAGGGGTACCAAGAGACCCAGTACTTC.

V is TRBV14 and J is TRBJ2-1; the D is unclear. CDR1 is SGHDN, CDR2 FVKESK, per germline. The CDR3 sequence is 11 residues long. Trimming took 4 bases from V and 5 from J, leaving 3 bases between them. The CDR3 coding sequence is TGTGCCAGCAGCCTAAACAATGAGCAGTTCTTC. Translated: CASSLNNEQFF.

This clone was detected once. The rearrangement joins TRBV7-6 to TRBJ2-1; D is perhaps TRBD2 (7 bases). Trimming removed 3 bases at V and 5 bases at J, with 14 bases between. The CDR3 is made up of 15 amino acids. Germline CDR1 is SGHVS and CDR2 is FNYEAQ. DNA for the CDR3: TGTGCCAGCAGCTTGGGGGGGGGCCAGAACAATGAGCAGTTCTTC. Protein sequence: CASSLGGGQNNEQFF.

The CDR3 DNA is TGTGCCAGCAGCTTCTCCCTAGTAGCGGGAAGAATGGAGCAGTTCTTC. Its translation: CASSFSLVAGRMEQFF. The J gene is TRBJ2-1, the V gene TRBV7-2, with 8 nucleotides matching TRBD2. This CDR3 has 16 residues. The V segment lost 3 bases and the J segment 10 bases; nucleotides outside the gene matches: 14. Germline V gene lookup returns CDR1 SGHTA and CDR2 FQGNSA. Complete variable domain (other parts from reference TRBV7-2 and TRBJ2-1): GAGVSQSPSNKVTEKGKDVELRCDPISGHTALYWYRQSLGQGLEFLIYFQGNSAPDKSGLPSDRFSAERTGGSVSTLTIQRTQQEDSAVYLCASSFSLVAGRMEQFFGPGTRLTVL.

The chain recombines TRBV4-1 with TRBJ1-1; D gene uncertain. The germline CDR1 and CDR2 sequences are MGHRA and YSYEKL. The germline V and J ends were trimmed by 1 base and 8 bases, with 11 bases remaining between them. The CDR3 runs 13 residues. As DNA, the CDR3 is TGCGCCAGCAGCCAAGTAGGCAGCAGGGAAGCTTTCTTT. Protein sequence: CASSQVGSREAFF.